The 19 T cell receptor beta chains given below trace back to one sample, sequenced in a study of T cells in Graves' hyperthyroidism and ophthalmopathy. RNA transcripts served as the template for amplifying TCR beta CDR3 regions. In the first-round RT-PCR of the TCR CDR3, the HTBI primer set was used. One entry per CDR3 protein, called by TCRdb with MiXCR from the multiplex PCR reads. The repertoire holds 300,000 to 400,000 distinct CDR3 sequences, roughly 23% seen once, with 50% in the top ten. Sequencing used blood. These receptors all come from a woman aged 50 to 65 with Graves' hyperthyroidism.

This rearrangement joins TRBV12-3 or TRBV12-4 to TRBJ2-2, with D unclear. CDR3 length: 16 amino acids. Trimming stripped 6 bases from V and 0 bases from J, with 14 bases between. Here the CDR3 reads CASSYAREANTGELFF. Written as DNA, the CDR3 is TGTGCCAGCAGCTACGCTAGGGAAGCGAACACCGGGGAGCTGTTTTTT.

This clonotype was seen repeatedly, ten times or more. The chain couples TRBV12-3 or TRBV12-4 to TRBJ1-1; no clear D gene. The CDR3 is 13 residues long. V lost 6 bases and J lost 1, with 9 bases in between. The CDR3 reads CASRGKSNTEAFF. CDR3 DNA: TGTGCCAGCAGAGGGAAGTCGAACACTGAAGCTTTCTTT.

This clonotype was picked up many times. The CDR3 DNA follows: TGTGCCAGCAGCCGGACTCCTTCCTACGAGCAGTACTTC. It specifies CASSRTPSYEQYF. The chain links TRBV7-3 to TRBJ2-7; tentative D call: TRBD2 (5 bases). V was shortened by 5 bases and J by 1 base, with 9 bases between the two germline ends. The CDR3 spans 13 residues. CDR1 is SGHTA and CDR2 is FQGTGA in the germline V gene.

In this sample, this clonotype turned up once. This chain joins TRBV4-1 and TRBJ2-1; 8 bases are shared with TRBD2. Unmatched junction bases numbered 5, after V lost 1 base and J lost 6 bases. This CDR3 region has 15 residues. From germline, CDR1 is MGHRA and CDR2 YSYEKL. The CDR3 DNA reads TGCGCCAGCAGCCAAGCCAGCGGGAGTGGCAATGAGCAGTTCTTC. This codes for CASSQASGSGNEQFF.

This clonotype was counted at least ten times. The CDR3 sequence: CASRLSSGRAQGAQYF. In nucleotides, the CDR3 is TGTGCCAGCAGGCTCTCTAGCGGGAGGGCCCAGGGGGCCCAGTACTTC. The chain employs TRBV28 and TRBJ2-5; 12 bases fit TRBD2. J lost 9 bases, V lost 6 bases, and 14 bases had no gene match. From germline, CDR1 is MDHEN and CDR2 SYDVKM. The CDR3 extends over 16 amino acids.

V and J are TRBV28 and TRBJ1-2; 9 positions match TRBD1. CDR1 is MDHEN, CDR2 SYDVKM, per germline. With V trimmed by 5 bases and J by 6 bases, 10 bases remained unmatched. The CDR3 is 15 residues long. The CDR3 nucleotides read TGTGCCAGCAGTCTGGGGACAGGGAGTTGGAATGGCTACACCTTC. This gives the protein CASSLGTGSWNGYTF.

This clonotype was counted many times. The chain is built from TRBV20-1 and TRBJ2-3; TRBD2 might be the D (5 bases). V lost 6 bases to trimming and J lost 1 base, with 14 bases between them. CDR1 and CDR2 (germline): DFQATT, SNEGSKA (reference sequence). This CDR3 region has 14 residues. CDR3 sequence: CSASRTRRTDTQYF. The CDR3 DNA follows: TGCAGTGCCTCGCGGACTCGGCGCACAGATACGCAGTATTTT.

Ten or more counts support this clonotype. V is TRBV18 and J is TRBJ2-7; 11 bases fit TRBD1. This CDR3 spans 15 amino acids. Germline assignment: CDR1 KGHSH and CDR2 LQKENI. The trim removed 3 bases at V and 4 bases at J, leaving 5 bases unmatched. The CDR3 DNA is TGTGCCAGCTCACCTCCCGGGACAGGGGGATACGAGCAGTACTTC. Its protein product is CASSPPGTGGYEQYF.

This clonotype has just a few counts. One end of the junction varies from germline; a read error may be responsible. The V gene is TRBV7-9, the J gene TRBJ2-7; D is unclear. Germline values: CDR1 SEHNR, CDR2 FQNEAQ (reference sequence). The CDR3 extends over 13 amino acids. Here the CDR3 DNA reads TGTGCCAGCAGCTTAGTTAACTCCTACGAGCAGTGCTTC. It translates to CASSLVNSYEQCF. Complete variable domain (other parts from reference TRBV7-9 and TRBJ2-7): DTGVSQNPRHKITKRGQNVTFRCDPISEHNRLYWYRQTLGQGPEFLTYFQNEAQLEKSRLLSDRFSAERPKGSFSTLEIQRTEQGDSAMYLCASSLVNSYEQCFGPGTRLTVT.

This clonotype was counted only a few times. The chain couples TRBV3-1 to TRBJ1-1; possibly TRBD1 for D (5 bases). This CDR3 is 15 amino acids long. With 4 bases removed from V and 2 bases from J, the gap between germline ends came to 14 bases. From germline, CDR1 is LGHDT and CDR2 YNNKEL (reference sequence). This CDR3 is CASSLQGRANTEAFF. The CDR3 DNA is TGTGCCAGCAGCCTCCAGGGCAGGGCCAACACTGAAGCTTTCTTT.

In this sample, this clonotype turned up many times. V and J are TRBV28 and TRBJ2-7, with TRBD1 identical over 9 bases. Germline V gives CDR1 MDHEN, CDR2 SYDVKM. Trimming at V came to 5 bases and at J to 7 bases, leaving 9 bases not matched to a gene. This CDR3 is built from 14 residues. The CDR3 sequence is CASSGRDRVKEQYF. The CDR3 DNA follows: TGTGCCAGCAGTGGCCGGGACAGGGTGAAGGAGCAGTACTTC.

This clonotype was seen many times. The V gene is TRBV11-3, the J gene TRBJ1-1; tentative D call: TRBD1 (5 bases). The CDR3 is 16 amino acids. The V end was cut by 0 bases, the J end by 2 bases, with 13 bases between. Germline V lookup: CDR1 SGHNT, CDR2 YENEEA. CDR3 coding DNA: TGTGCCAGCAGCTTAGATGCAGGGCCATTTAACACTGAAGCTTTCTTT. Its translation is CASSLDAGPFNTEAFF.

This clonotype was recorded at least ten times. V is TRBV7-9 and J is TRBJ2-1; D might be TRBD1 (5 bases). This CDR3 has 15 amino acids. V lost 6 bases and J 1 base, leaving 13 bases between the germline ends. Germline loops: CDR1 SEHNR, CDR2 FQNEAQ (reference sequence). CDR3 in DNA: TGTGCCAGCAGATCAGGGTTGTCGTCCTACAATGAGCAGTTCTTC. Protein: CASRSGLSSYNEQFF.

This clonotype was recorded at least ten times. The CDR3 loop is CASSLWTTGEQYF. Written as DNA, the CDR3 is TGTGCCAGCAGCTTGTGGACCACGGGCGAGCAGTACTTC. The chain joins TRBV5-8 to TRBJ2-7; D gene ambiguous. Trimming removed 1 base at V and 6 bases at J, with 11 bases between. In germline, CDR1 is SGHTS, CDR2 YDEGEE. This CDR3 has 13 amino acids.

This clonotype was seen many times. The rearrangement links TRBV27 to TRBJ2-3; the D call may be TRBD1 or TRBD2 (5 bases each). The CDR3 covers 14 residues. Looked up from germline, CDR1 is MNHEY and CDR2 is SMNVEV (reference sequence). The V end lost 3 bases, the J end lost 4 bases, and 11 bases lay between the germline ends. The DNA for the CDR3 is TGTGCCAGCAGTTTGAGAGGGGCCGCAGATACGCAGTATTTT. It encodes CASSLRGAADTQYF.

This clonotype came up once. The gene calls are TRBV19 and TRBJ2-2; 13 bases line up with TRBD2. The CDR3 is 16 amino acids. Trimming cost V 8 bases and J 5 bases; bases outside gene matches: 8. Per germline, CDR1 LNHDA and CDR2 SQIVND (reference sequence). The CDR3 region is CASGLAGVGLTGELFF. Written as DNA, the CDR3 is TGTGCCAGTGGACTAGCGGGAGTTGGTTTGACCGGGGAGCTGTTTTTT.

This clonotype has ten or more counts. The chain uses TRBV7-2 and TRBJ2-1; 11 positions match TRBD2. The CDR3 contains 16 residues. Per the germline V gene, CDR1 is SGHTA and CDR2 is FQGNSA. Trimming cost V 5 bases and J 5 bases; bases outside gene matches: 8. The CDR3, as DNA: TGTGCCAGCAGCACTATAGCGGGAGGGTTCCACAATGAGCAGTTCTTC. Amino acids: CASSTIAGGFHNEQFF.

The chain links TRBV28 to TRBJ2-6, with D possibly matching TRBD1 (5 bases). The germline V gene has CDR1 MDHEN and CDR2 SYDVKM. V dropped 6 bases and J dropped 1 base, with 10 bases sitting between them. This CDR3 is built from 15 residues. The CDR3 here is CASSYAGSGANVLTF. The DNA for the CDR3 is TGTGCCAGCAGCTACGCAGGGTCTGGGGCCAACGTCCTGACTTTC.

This clonotype was counted ten times or more. The chain uses TRBV20-1 and TRBJ2-5; weak D call: TRBD2 (6 bases). V shed 3 bases and J shed 1 base, with 15 bases lying between them. Germline CDR1 and CDR2: DFQATT and SNEGSKA (reference sequence). CDR3 length: 15 amino acids. The CDR3 coding sequence is TGCAGTGCTAGTAATCGGGGGAAGGTCCAAGAGACCCAGTACTTC. Residues: CSASNRGKVQETQYF.